This T cell receptor (beta chain) was identified during a study of shared clonotypes between healthy human individuals. Per the original data handling: With immunoSEQ giving junction-only sequences and no quality scores, filtering differed. TCRdb's table, derived via immunoSEQ multiplex PCR, lists solely in-frame clones and lacks some. V, J and clone size are taken as reported in that table, and D and trimming were inferred from the DNA itself. The sample yields approximately 2,300,000 clones, 92% seen once. V shed 0 bases, J shed 1 base, and the junction held 4 bases outside the gene matches. Germline V lookup: CDR1 GTSNPN, CDR2 SVGIG (reference sequence). The CDR3 runs 15 residues. Negatively enriched CD4+ T cells were divided by CD45RA into naive and memory.

Material: naive CD4+ T cells from PBMCs. Subset meaning: CD45RA+ positively selected. The TCR originated in a man between 18 and 35 years old in good health. Some clones in this sample may be carry-over from other donors' samples. The chain couples TRBV30 to TRBJ2-7, with 9 bases aligning to TRBD2. CDR3 coding DNA: TGTGCCTGGAGTGTCTATAGCGGGAGATCCTACGAGCAGTACTTC. Residues: CAWSVYSGRSYEQYF.